Included here is one T cell receptor beta chain sequence, with context. Method: immunoSEQ multiplex PCR; TCRdb's copy keeps in-frame clones and lacks some. The table shows fewer than 25,000 clones, with roughly 85% occurring only once. The data belong to a study of control samples from healthy donors and cancer patients. Trimming removed 4 bases from V and 5 bases from J, with 5 bases in between. Per germline, CDR1 KGHSH and CDR2 LQKENI. The CDR3 is 11 residues long. This clonotype originated in a man older than 75 with head and neck cancer. The chain recombines TRBV18 with TRBJ2-5; D not resolved. The specimen was PBMCs. CDR3 sequence: CASSRRETQYF. CDR3 nucleotides: TGTGCCAGCTCACGTCGGGAGACCCAGTACTTC. Full variable domain (outside the CDR3, taken from reference TRBV18 and TRBJ2-5): NAGVMQNPRHLVRRRGQEARLRCSPMKGHSHVYWYRQLPEEGLKFMVYLQKENIIDESGMPKERFSAEFPKEGPSILRIQQVVRGDSAAYFCASSRRETQYFGPGTRLLVL.